This entry is about one T cell receptor (beta chain). These data are taken from a study of control samples from healthy donors and cancer patients. The method was immunoSEQ multiplex PCR; TCRdb's version includes in-frame clones alone and lacks a portion of them. The table has about 100,000 clones, 92% seen once. This CDR3 comprises 14 residues. Germline V CDR1 and CDR2: SGHRS, YFSETQ. The V segment lost 0 bases and the J segment 3 bases; nucleotides outside the gene matches: 0. Sequencing used blood. V usage is TRBV5-1 and J usage is TRBJ2-7, with 10 bases identical to TRBD1. This clonotype originated in a woman aged 18 to 35 in good health. CDR3 region: CASSLGTGGYEQYF. For the CDR3, the DNA is TGCGCCAGCAGCTTGGGGACAGGGGGCTACGAGCAGTACTTC. The full variable domain, completed using reference TRBV5-1 and TRBJ2-7, is KAGVTQTPRYLIKTRGQQVTLSCSPISGHRSVSWYQQTPGQGLQFLFEYFSETQRNKGNFPGRFSGRQFSNSRSEMNVSTLELGDSALYLCASSLGTGGYEQYFGPGTRLTVT.